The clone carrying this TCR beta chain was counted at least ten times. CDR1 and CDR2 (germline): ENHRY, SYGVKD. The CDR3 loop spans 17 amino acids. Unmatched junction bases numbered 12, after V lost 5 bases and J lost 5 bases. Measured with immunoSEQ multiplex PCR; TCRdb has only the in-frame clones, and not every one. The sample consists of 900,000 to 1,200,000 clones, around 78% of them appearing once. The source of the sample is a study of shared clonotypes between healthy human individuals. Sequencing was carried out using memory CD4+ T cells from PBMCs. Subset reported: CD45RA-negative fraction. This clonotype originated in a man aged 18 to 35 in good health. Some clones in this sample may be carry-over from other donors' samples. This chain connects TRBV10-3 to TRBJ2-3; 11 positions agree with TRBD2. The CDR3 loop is CAISRGPTSGTEDTQYF. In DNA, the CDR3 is TGTGCCATCAGTCGGGGCCCGACTAGCGGGACAGAAGATACGCAGTATTTT.